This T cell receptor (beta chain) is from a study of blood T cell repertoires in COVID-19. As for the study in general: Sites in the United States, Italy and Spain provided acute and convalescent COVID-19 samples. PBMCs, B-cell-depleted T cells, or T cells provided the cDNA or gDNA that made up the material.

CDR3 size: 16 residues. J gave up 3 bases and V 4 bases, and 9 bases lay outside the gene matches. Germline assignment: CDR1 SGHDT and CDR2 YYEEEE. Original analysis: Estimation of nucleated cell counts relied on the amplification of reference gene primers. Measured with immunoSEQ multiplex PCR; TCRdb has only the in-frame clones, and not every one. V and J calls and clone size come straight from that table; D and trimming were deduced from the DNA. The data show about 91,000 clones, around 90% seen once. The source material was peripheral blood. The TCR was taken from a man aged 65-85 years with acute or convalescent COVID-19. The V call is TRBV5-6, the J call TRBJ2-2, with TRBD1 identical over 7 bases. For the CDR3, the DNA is TGTGCCAGCAGCGAGGTAGGGACAGCTTACACCGGGGAGCTGTTTTTT. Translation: CASSEVGTAYTGELFF.